A single sample is the source of the 5 T cell receptor beta chains below, sequenced in a study of blood T cell repertoires in COVID-19. Produced via immunoSEQ multiplex PCR; TCRdb's table is partial and in-frame only. Of 54,000 or so clones in the sample, over 80% are singletons; the top ten hold approximately 3.5%. The sample taken for sequencing was peripheral blood. These receptors were taken from a woman at least 80 years old with acute or convalescent COVID-19.

This chain uses TRBV27 with TRBJ1-6; TRBD1 matches at 8 bases. From germline, CDR1 is MNHEY and CDR2 SMNVEV (reference sequence). This CDR3 is 13 amino acids long. The V and J ends lost 4 bases and 10 bases, in that order; junction bases with no gene match: 3. CDR3 sequence (DNA): TGTGCCAGCAGTTCGGACAGGGTCTCACCCCTCCACTTT. It encodes CASSSDRVSPLHF.

The V call is TRBV28, the J call TRBJ2-7; 7 bases align to TRBD1. Looked up from germline, CDR1 is MDHEN and CDR2 is SYDVKM. CDR3 length: 14 amino acids. V dropped 3 bases and J dropped 3; count of bases not matched to a gene: 5. DNA for the CDR3: TGTGCCAGCAGTTTCGGACAGGCGGACTACGAGCAGTACTTC. This codes for CASSFGQADYEQYF.

The chain uses TRBV9 and TRBJ2-1; possible D gene TRBD2, 5 bases. Between the trimmed V and J ends, which lost 3 bases and 4 bases, there was a span of 20 bases. The CDR3 has 17 amino acids. Germline CDR1 and CDR2: SGDLS and YYNGEE. CDR3 nucleotides: TGTGCCAGCAGCGGCGACCCTGGAGTGGGAGAATACAATGAGCAGTTCTTC. Amino acid sequence: CASSGDPGVGEYNEQFF.

The chain has TRBV7-9 and TRBJ1-5; no clear D. This CDR3 has 17 amino acids. Germline V lookup: CDR1 SEHNR, CDR2 FQNEAQ (reference sequence). The V gene lost 5 bases and the J gene lost 4 bases, with 21 bases spanning the gap. CDR3 in amino acids: CASSPAVEVTINQPQHF. The CDR3, as DNA: TGTGCCAGCAGCCCCGCCGTTGAGGTTACAATTAATCAGCCCCAGCATTTT.

The chain links TRBV6-5 to TRBJ2-5; 10 positions agree with TRBD2. With V trimmed by 6 bases and J by 5 bases, 9 bases remained unmatched. The germline V gene encodes CDR1 MNHEY and CDR2 SVGAGI. CDR3 size: 15 residues. The CDR3 loop is CASRFIAGGVETQYF. The CDR3 DNA reads TGTGCCAGCAGATTCATAGCGGGAGGTGTGGAGACCCAGTACTTC.